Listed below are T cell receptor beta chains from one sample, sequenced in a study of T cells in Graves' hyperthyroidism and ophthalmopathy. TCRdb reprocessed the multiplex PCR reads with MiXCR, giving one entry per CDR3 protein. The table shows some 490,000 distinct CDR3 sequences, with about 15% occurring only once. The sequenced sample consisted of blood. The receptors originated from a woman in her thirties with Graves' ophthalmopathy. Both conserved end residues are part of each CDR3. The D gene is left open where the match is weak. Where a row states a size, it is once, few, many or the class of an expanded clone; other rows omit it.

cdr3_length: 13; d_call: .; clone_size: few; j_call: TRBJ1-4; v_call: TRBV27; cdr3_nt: TGTGCCAGCAGTTTTGGATTAAGCGAAAAACTGTTTTTT; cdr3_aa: CASSFGLSEKLFF
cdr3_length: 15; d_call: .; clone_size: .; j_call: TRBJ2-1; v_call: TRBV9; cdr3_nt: TGTGCCAGCAATTCCGACAGGTACATTTCATATGAGCAGTTCTTC; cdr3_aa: CASNSDRYISYEQFF
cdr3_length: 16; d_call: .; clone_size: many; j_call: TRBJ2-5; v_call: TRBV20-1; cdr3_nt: TGCAGTGCTAGAGAGCCCCTCGCAGGGATGCAAGAGACCCAGTACTTC; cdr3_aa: CSAREPLAGMQETQYF
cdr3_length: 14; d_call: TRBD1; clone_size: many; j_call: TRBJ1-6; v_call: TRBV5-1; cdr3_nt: TGCGCCAGCAGCATGGGACAGAATAATTCACCCCTCCACTTT; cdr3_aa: CASSMGQNNSPLHF
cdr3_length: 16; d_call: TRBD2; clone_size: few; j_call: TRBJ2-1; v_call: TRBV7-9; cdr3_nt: TGTGCCAGCAACACAGCAGGGCTAGCGGGGCGCGGTGAGCAGTTCTTC; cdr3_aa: CASNTAGLAGRGEQFF
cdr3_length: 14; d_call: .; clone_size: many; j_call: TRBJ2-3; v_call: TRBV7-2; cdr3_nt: TGTGCCAGCAGCTTAGAAACGGGCCCCTATACGCAGTATTTT; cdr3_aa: CASSLETGPYTQYF
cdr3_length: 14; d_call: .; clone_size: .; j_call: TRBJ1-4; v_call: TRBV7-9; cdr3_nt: .; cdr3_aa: CASSFGQGNEKLFF
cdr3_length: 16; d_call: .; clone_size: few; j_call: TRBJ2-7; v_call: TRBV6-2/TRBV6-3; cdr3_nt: TGTGCCAGCAGTTACTCAGTGAGGGGCCGATCCTACGAGCAGTACTTC; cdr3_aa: CASSYSVRGRSYEQYF
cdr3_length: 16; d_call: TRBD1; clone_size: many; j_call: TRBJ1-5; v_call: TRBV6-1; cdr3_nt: TGTGCCAGCAGTCCCTGGACAGGGAGGGCTGCTCAGCCCCAGCATTTT; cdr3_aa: CASSPWTGRAAQPQHF
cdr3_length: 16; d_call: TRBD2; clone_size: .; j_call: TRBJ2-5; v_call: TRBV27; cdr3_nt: TGTGCCAGCAGTTTTTCAGGCGGGGGTTCCCAAGAGACCCAGTACTTC; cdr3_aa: CASSFSGGGSQETQYF
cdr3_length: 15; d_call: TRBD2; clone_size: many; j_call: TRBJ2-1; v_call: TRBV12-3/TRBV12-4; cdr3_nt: TGTGCCAGCAGCCGGACGGGACTAACTTACAATGAGCAGTTCTTC; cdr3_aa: CASSRTGLTYNEQFF
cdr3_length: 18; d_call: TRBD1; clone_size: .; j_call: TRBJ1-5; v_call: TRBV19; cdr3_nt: TGTGCCAGTAGTCCTTCATACTGGGACAGGAATAGCAATCAGCCCCAGCATTTT; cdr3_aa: CASSPSYWDRNSNQPQHF
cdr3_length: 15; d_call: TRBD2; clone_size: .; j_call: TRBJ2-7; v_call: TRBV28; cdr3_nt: TGTGCCAGCAGTTCAGCGGGAGTAACGCCCTACGAGCAGTACTTC; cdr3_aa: CASSSAGVTPYEQYF
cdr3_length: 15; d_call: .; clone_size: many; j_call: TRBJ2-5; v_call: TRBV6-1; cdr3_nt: TGTGCCAGCAGTGAGTTGGGTGAGGGCGGAAAGACCCAGTACTTC; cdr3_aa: CASSELGEGGKTQYF
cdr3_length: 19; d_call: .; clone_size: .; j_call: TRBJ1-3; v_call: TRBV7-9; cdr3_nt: TGTGCCAGCAGTTCCCTTCTTGCAGAAAAAAAGAACTCTGGAAACACCATATATTTT; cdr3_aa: CASSSLLAEKKNSGNTIYF
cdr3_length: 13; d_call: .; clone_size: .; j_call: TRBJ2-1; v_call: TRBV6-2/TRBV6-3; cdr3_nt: TGTGCCTCCCGGGGCGGGTTCCACAATGAGCAGTTCTTC; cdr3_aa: CASRGGFHNEQFF
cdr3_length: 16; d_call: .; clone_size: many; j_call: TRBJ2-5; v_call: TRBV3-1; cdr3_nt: TGTGCCAGCAGCCCCCCCCGAGGGCTAGCCCAAGAGACCCAGTACTTC; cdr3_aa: CASSPPRGLAQETQYF
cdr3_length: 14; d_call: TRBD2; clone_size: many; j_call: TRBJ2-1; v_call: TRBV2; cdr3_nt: TGTGCCAGCAGGAAGCGGGAGGGCCTATTGGCGCAGTTCTTC; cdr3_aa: CASRKREGLLAQFF
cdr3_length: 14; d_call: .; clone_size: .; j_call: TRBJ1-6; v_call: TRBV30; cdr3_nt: TGTGCCTGGAGGAGTGGCTCCTATAATTCACCCCTCCACTTT; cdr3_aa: CAWRSGSYNSPLHF
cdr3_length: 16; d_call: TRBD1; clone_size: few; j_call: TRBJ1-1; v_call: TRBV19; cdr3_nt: TGTGCCAGTACCCCCTTCTCCGGGACAGAGAACACTGAAGCTTTCTTT; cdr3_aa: CASTPFSGTENTEAFF
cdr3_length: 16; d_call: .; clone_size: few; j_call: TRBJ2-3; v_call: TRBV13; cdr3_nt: TGTGCCAGCAGCAGAAATCTAGCATCTAAGCAGGATACGCAGTATTTT; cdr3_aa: CASSRNLASKQDTQYF
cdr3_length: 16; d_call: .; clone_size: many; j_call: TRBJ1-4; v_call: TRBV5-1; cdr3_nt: TGCGCCAGCTCCCCCAACCCCGTAAGGGCCGGCGAAAAACTGTTTTTT; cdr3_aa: CASSPNPVRAGEKLFF
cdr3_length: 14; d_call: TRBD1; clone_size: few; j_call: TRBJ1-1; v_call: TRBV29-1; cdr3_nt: TGCAGCGTTGTGGGGACAGGCGTGGACACTGAAGCTTTCTTT; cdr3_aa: CSVVGTGVDTEAFF
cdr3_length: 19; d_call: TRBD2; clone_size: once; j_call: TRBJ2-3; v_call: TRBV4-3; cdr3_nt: TGCGCCAGCAGCCAAGATCTTTCTGCGACTAGCGGCAGCACAGATACGCAGTATTTT; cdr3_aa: CASSQDLSATSGSTDTQYF
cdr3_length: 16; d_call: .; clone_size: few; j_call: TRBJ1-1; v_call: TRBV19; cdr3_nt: TGTGCCAGTAGTATAGTGAGCGGACAGCCAAACACTGAAGCTTTCTTT; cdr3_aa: CASSIVSGQPNTEAFF
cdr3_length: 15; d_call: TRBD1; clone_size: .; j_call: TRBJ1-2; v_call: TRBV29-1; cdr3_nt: TGCAGCGTGACGAGAGGGACAGGGATTAACTATGGCTACACCTTC; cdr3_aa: CSVTRGTGINYGYTF
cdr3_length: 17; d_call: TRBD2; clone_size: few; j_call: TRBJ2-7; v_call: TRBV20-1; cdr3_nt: TGCAGTGCTTTCCCGGGGACTAGCGGGAAGGTTAGGTACGAGCAGTACTTC; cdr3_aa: CSAFPGTSGKVRYEQYF
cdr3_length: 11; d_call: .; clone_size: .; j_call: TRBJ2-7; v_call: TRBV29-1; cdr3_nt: TGCAGCGGTGGACAGTCCTACGAGCAGTACTTC; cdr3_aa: CSGGQSYEQYF
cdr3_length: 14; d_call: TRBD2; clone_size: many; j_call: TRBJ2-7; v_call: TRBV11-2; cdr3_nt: TGTGCCAGCAGCTTAGATCCTAGCGGCTACGAGCAGTACTTC; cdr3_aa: CASSLDPSGYEQYF
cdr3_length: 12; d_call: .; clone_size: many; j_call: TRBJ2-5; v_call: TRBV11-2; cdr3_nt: TGTGCCAGCAGCTTAGATCGTCAGACCCAGTACTTC; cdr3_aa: CASSLDRQTQYF
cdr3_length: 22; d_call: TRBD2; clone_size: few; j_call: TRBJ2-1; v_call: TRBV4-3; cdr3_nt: TGCGCCAGCAGCCAACTCCAAAGCATGGGACTAGAAGTCAAAGGAAAAGACAATGAGCAGTTCTTC; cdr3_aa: CASSQLQSMGLEVKGKDNEQFF
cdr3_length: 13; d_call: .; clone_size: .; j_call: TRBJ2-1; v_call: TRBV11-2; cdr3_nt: TGTGCCAGCAGCTTAGATCTCCGCAATGAGCGGTTCTTC; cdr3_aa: CASSLDLRNERFF
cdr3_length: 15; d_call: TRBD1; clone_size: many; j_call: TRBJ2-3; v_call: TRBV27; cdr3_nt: TGTGCCAGCAGCCTCGGGACAGGGGGCCCAGATACGCAGTATTTT; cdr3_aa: CASSLGTGGPDTQYF
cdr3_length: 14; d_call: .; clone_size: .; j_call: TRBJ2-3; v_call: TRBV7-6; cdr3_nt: TGTGCCAGCAGCTTAGTTGGTGAAACAGATACGCAGTATTTT; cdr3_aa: CASSLVGETDTQYF
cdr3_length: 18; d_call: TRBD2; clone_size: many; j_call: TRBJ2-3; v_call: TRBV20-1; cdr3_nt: TGCAGTGCCCAACAAACTAGCGGGGCCCAAGCTAGCACAGATACGCAGTATTTT; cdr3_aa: CSAQQTSGAQASTDTQYF
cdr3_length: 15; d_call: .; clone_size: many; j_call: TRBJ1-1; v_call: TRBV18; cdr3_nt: TGTGCCAGCTCACCCAACAGTTTATTGAACACTGAAGCTTTCTTT; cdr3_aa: CASSPNSLLNTEAFF
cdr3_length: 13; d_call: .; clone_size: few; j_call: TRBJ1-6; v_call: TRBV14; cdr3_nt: TGTGCCAGCAGCCTAGCTCGGAATTCACCCCTCCACTTT; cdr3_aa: CASSLARNSPLHF
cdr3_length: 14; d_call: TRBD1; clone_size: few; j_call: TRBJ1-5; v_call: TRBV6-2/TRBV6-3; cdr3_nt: TGTGCCACCCAGGAAGGGGGCAACAATCAGCCCCAGCATTTT; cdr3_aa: CATQEGGNNQPQHF
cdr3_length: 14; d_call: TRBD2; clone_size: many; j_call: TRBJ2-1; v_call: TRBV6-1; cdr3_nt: TGTGCCAAGGGGGCTAGCGGGAGTGGAAATGAGCAGTTCTTC; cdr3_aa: CAKGASGSGNEQFF
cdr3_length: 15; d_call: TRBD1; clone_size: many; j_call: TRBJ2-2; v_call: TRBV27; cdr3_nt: TGTGCCAGCAGTCGGACAGGCTCGAACACCGGGGAGCTGTTTTTT; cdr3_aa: CASSRTGSNTGELFF
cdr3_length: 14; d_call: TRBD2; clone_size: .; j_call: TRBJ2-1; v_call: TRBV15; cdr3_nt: TGTGCCACCAGCAGAACGCGGGACTACAATGAGCAGCTCTTC; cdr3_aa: CATSRTRDYNEQLF
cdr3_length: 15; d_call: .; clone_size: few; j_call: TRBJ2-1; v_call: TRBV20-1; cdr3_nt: TGCAGTGCTAGAACCTCGGGTGGGACCTACAATGAGCAGTTCTTC; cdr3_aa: CSARTSGGTYNEQFF
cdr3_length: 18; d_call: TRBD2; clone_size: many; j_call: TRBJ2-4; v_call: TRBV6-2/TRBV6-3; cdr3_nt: TGTGCCAGCAGTTACTCCCTCCGGACTAGTTCGAGCAAAAACATTCAGTACTTC; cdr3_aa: CASSYSLRTSSSKNIQYF
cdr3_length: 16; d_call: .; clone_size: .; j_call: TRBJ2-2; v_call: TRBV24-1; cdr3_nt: TGTGCCACCAGTGATTTTGGGCATGCGAACACCGGGGAGCTGTTTTTT; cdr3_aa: CATSDFGHANTGELFF
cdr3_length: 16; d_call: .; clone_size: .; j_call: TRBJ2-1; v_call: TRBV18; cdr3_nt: TGTGCCAGCTCCCCCCCGGGCCAAAGCTCCTACAATGAGCAGTTCTTC; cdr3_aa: CASSPPGQSSYNEQFF
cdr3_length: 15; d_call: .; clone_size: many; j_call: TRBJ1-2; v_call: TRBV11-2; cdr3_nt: TGTGCCAGCAGCTCCCCCGGGCAGGGGATCTATGGCTACACCTTC; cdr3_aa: CASSSPGQGIYGYTF
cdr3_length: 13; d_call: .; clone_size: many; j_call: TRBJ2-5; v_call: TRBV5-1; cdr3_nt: TGCGCCAGCAGCCCAGGGATTCAAGAGACCCAGTACTTC; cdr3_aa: CASSPGIQETQYF
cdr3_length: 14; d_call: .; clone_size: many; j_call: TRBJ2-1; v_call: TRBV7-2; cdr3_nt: TGTGCCAGCAGCCGGGATAACGATGACAATGAGCAGTTCTTC; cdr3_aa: CASSRDNDDNEQFF
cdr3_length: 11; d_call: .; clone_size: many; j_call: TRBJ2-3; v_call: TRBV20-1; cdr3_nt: TGCAGTGCTAGGTACACAGATGCGCAGTATTTT; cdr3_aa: CSARYTDAQYF
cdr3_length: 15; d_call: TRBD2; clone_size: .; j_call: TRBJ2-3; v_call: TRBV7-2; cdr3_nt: TGTGCCAGCAGCACCGCTAGCGGACGCACAGATACGCAGTATTTT; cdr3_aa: CASSTASGRTDTQYF
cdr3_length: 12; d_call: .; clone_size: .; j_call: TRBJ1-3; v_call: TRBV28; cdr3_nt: TGTGCCAGCAGTACCTCTGAAAACACCATATATTTT; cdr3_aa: CASSTSENTIYF
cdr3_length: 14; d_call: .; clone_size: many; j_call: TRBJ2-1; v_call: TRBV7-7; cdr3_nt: TGTGCCAGCAGCGCGGGGAGCTCCTACAATGAGCAGTTCTTC; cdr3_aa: CASSAGSSYNEQFF